This entry lists 26 T cell receptor beta chains sequenced from one sample in a study of T-cell memory formation after mild COVID-19. One entry per CDR3 protein results from TCRdb running MiXCR on the 5' RACE reads. Found here are more than 150,000 distinct CDR3 sequences, roughly 12% of them singletons; the top ten hold approximately 3.8%. The sequenced sample was PBMCs or a T cell subset sorted from them (not recorded which). The receptors derive from a man younger than 30 who had mild COVID-19 (a few samples of this study predate the infection). Cell type and time point are not known.

The sample holds one count of this clonotype. The chain is built from TRBV29-1 and TRBJ1-4; D gene ambiguous. Germline CDR1 is SQVTM and CDR2 is ANQGSEA. V lost 7 bases and J 3 bases, leaving 18 bases between the germline ends. This CDR3 comprises 15 residues. CDR3 in amino acids: CSAGQGSVANEKLFF. The CDR3 DNA sequence: TGCAGCGCTGGGCAAGGGAGTGTGGCTAATGAAAAACTGTTTTTT. The whole variable domain, filled in from reference TRBV29-1 and TRBJ1-4, reads SAVISQKPSRDICQRGTSLTIQCQVDSQVTMMFWYRQQPGQSLTLIATANQGSEATYESGFVIDKFPISRPNLTFSTLTVSNMSPEDSSIYLCSAGQGSVANEKLFFGSGTQLSVL.

This clonotype was recorded at least ten times. The gene calls are TRBV6-5 and TRBJ2-7; possible D gene TRBD1, 6 bases. This CDR3 has 14 residues. Germline V lookup: CDR1 MNHEY, CDR2 SVGAGI. V was pared by 6 bases and J by 0 bases, with 12 bases between. The CDR3 spells CASRPRGGSYEQYV. In nucleotides, the CDR3 is TGTGCCAGCAGACCCAGGGGTGGCTCCTACGAGCAGTACGTC.

This clonotype showed up many times. The rearrangement links TRBV29-1 to TRBJ2-7, with TRBD1 matching over 7 bases. V lost 8 bases and J lost 2; bases outside the gene matches: 6. The CDR3 runs to 12 residues. Per germline, CDR1 SQVTM and CDR2 ANQGSEA. The CDR3 is CSIRDSAYEQYF. CDR3 nucleotides: TGCAGCATCCGGGACAGTGCCTACGAGCAGTACTTC.

This clonotype was found a few times. CDR3 region: CASSPGEGSGQPQHF. The CDR3, as DNA: TGTGCCAGCTCACCAGGCGAGGGGAGCGGCCAGCCCCAGCATTTT. The chain couples TRBV18 to TRBJ1-5; D is perhaps TRBD1 (5 bases). CDR1 and CDR2 (germline): KGHSH, LQKENI. The V end lost 2 bases, the J end lost 7 bases, and 15 bases lay between the germline ends. The CDR3 is made up of 15 amino acids.

This clonotype turned up a few times. The V call is TRBV6-2 or TRBV6-3, the J call TRBJ1-5; D is undetermined. The V gene lost 0 bases and the J gene lost 5 bases, with 8 bases spanning the gap. This CDR3 is built from 14 residues. Per germline, CDR1 MNHEY and CDR2 SVGEGT. The CDR3 reads CASSYSRLDQPQHF. CDR3 in DNA: TGTGCCAGCAGTTACTCGAGATTGGATCAGCCCCAGCATTTT.

This rearrangement joins TRBV18 to TRBJ2-3, with D unclear. Deletions cut 0 bases from V and 0 bases from J, with 7 bases between. Germline V gene lookup returns CDR1 KGHSH and CDR2 LQKENI. This CDR3 has 15 amino acids. Written as DNA, the CDR3 is TGTGCCAGCTCACCACCAGTAACTAGCACAGATACGCAGTATTTT. It translates to CASSPPVTSTDTQYF.

This clonotype was counted many times. This chain links TRBV11-2 with TRBJ2-1, with D perhaps matching TRBD2 (6 bases). From germline, CDR1 is SGHAT and CDR2 FQNNGV. Trimming cost V 1 base and J 4 bases, with 11 bases left between them. CDR3 length: 15 residues. This chain's CDR3 is CASSLGGTPYNEQFF. As DNA, the CDR3 is TGTGCCAGCAGCTTAGGCGGGACCCCTTACAATGAGCAGTTCTTC.

This rearrangement joins TRBV6-6 to TRBJ2-3; 7 positions match TRBD2. The CDR3 sequence is 12 residues long. The germline V gene has CDR1 MNHNY and CDR2 SVGAGI (reference sequence). The ends lost 4 bases at V and 10 bases at J; junction bases unmatched: 5. CDR3 coding DNA: TGTGCCAGCAGTTGGGGTGGACTAGCGCAGTATTTT. It specifies CASSWGGLAQYF.

The chain employs TRBV4-2 and TRBJ2-2; D may be TRBD1 or TRBD2 (6 bases each). The CDR3 length is 17 residues. Trimming left V 0 bases short and J 0 bases short, with 11 bases between. The germline gives CDR1 LGHNA, CDR2 YNFKEQ. The CDR3 DNA is TGTGCCAGCAGCCAAGAAGGGGGGCTAGCGAACACCGGGGAGCTGTTTTTT. Translating it yields CASSQEGGLANTGELFF.

V usage is TRBV6-2 or TRBV6-3 and J usage is TRBJ2-7; perhaps TRBD2 as D (5 bases). Trimming took 10 bases from V and 1 from J, leaving 17 bases between them. The germline gives CDR1 MNHEY, CDR2 SVGEGT. The CDR3 is 14 residues long. This chain's CDR3 is CATNPASSSYEQYF. The CDR3 nucleotides are TGTGCCACAAACCCCGCTAGCAGTTCCTACGAGCAGTACTTC.

This clonotype has just a few counts. V usage is TRBV12-3 or TRBV12-4 and J usage is TRBJ1-1, with D perhaps matching TRBD1 (6 bases). The CDR3 is made up of 15 amino acids. The V end was cut by 7 bases, the J end by 11 bases, with 26 bases between. In DNA, the CDR3 is TGTGCCAGCACCCTCGAAGATGTGGGGGCCCGGGGGGCTTTCTTT. This encodes CASTLEDVGARGAFF.

The chain carries TRBV20-1 and TRBJ1-5; D is possibly TRBD1 (6 bases). Trimming took off 2 bases at V and 3 bases at J, with 8 bases between the two ends. CDR3 length: 13 residues. The germline gives CDR1 DFQATT, CDR2 SNEGSKA (reference sequence). The CDR3 sequence: CSARRDNNQPQHF. The CDR3 coding sequence is TGCAGTGCTAGAAGGGACAACAATCAGCCCCAGCATTTT.

This clonotype occurred many times. The chain is built from TRBV5-1 and TRBJ2-7; D is ambiguous. The CDR3 is 13 amino acids. The V and J ends lost 1 base and 6 bases respectively, with 11 bases between them. Germline V CDR1 and CDR2: SGHRS, YFSETQ. Written as DNA, the CDR3 is TGCGCCAGCAGCTTGCTAAGTGCTACCGAGCAGTACGTC. Protein sequence: CASSLLSATEQYV.

This clonotype was counted between two and nine times. This chain uses TRBV6-2 or TRBV6-3 with TRBJ2-1, with 9 bases aligning to TRBD2. The CDR3 totals 16 residues. V dropped 6 bases and J dropped 5; count of bases not matched to a gene: 11. Looked up from germline, CDR1 is MNHEY and CDR2 is SVGEGT. CDR3 nucleotides: TGTGCCAGCAGCCCCCTCTGGCGGGGGGGCCACAATGAGCAGTTCTTC. Amino acid sequence: CASSPLWRGGHNEQFF.

V and J are TRBV20-1 and TRBJ1-2; 11 bases are a match to TRBD1. This CDR3 spans 16 amino acids. Trimming at V came to 0 bases and at J to 5 bases, leaving 8 bases not matched to a gene. Germline V gene data show CDR1 as DFQATT and CDR2 as SNEGSKA (reference sequence). CDR3 DNA: TGCAGTGCTAGAGATCAAAGTGGACAGGGGGCGTATGGCTACACCTTC. The encoded protein is CSARDQSGQGAYGYTF.

This clonotype was counted many times. The DNA of the CDR3 is TGTGCCAGCAGGCCCCAGGGCCAAGAGACCCAGTACTTC. Encoded protein: CASRPQGQETQYF. The chain is built from TRBV28 and TRBJ2-5; tentative D call: TRBD1 (5 bases). Germline-derived CDR1 and CDR2 are MDHEN and SYDVKM. V gave up 6 bases and J gave up 1 base, with 9 bases separating them. The CDR3 contains 13 residues.

This clonotype was observed a single time. J is TRBJ1-1 and V is TRBV18; maybe TRBD1 (5 bases). The CDR3 loop spans 13 amino acids. V was cut by 6 bases and J by 7 bases, with 15 bases left in between. Germline assignment: CDR1 KGHSH and CDR2 LQKENI. The CDR3 DNA is TGTGCCAGCTCCCCCGACATACAGGATGAAGCTTTCTTT. It yields the protein CASSPDIQDEAFF.

This clonotype was observed many times. This rearrangement joins TRBV7-2 to TRBJ1-1, with D unclear. In germline, CDR1 is SGHTA, CDR2 FQGNSA. V was clipped by 5 bases and J by 2 bases, with 9 bases between them. The CDR3 totals 13 residues. Written as DNA, the CDR3 is TGTGCCAGCAGCCCCGGTGGTAACACTGAAGCTTTCTTT. Residues: CASSPGGNTEAFF.

This chain uses TRBV20-1 with TRBJ1-3; 9 bases agree with TRBD1. The germline V gene encodes CDR1 DFQATT and CDR2 SNEGSKA (reference sequence). V shed 2 bases, J shed 2 bases, and the junction held 4 bases outside the gene matches. The CDR3 spans 15 residues. The CDR3 protein is CSARPGQGPGNTIYF. In nucleotides, the CDR3 is TGCAGTGCTAGACCGGGACAGGGACCTGGAAACACCATATATTTT.

In this sample, this clonotype turned up many times. The chain combines TRBV11-2 with TRBJ1-4; D might be TRBD1 (5 bases). From germline, CDR1 is SGHAT and CDR2 FQNNGV. The CDR3 contains 14 residues. Trimming took off 3 bases at V and 4 bases at J, with 9 bases between the two ends. The CDR3 DNA reads TGTGCCAGCAGCTTGGGGCAGCTTAATGAAAAACTGTTTTTT. Its translation: CASSLGQLNEKLFF. Complete variable domain (other parts from reference TRBV11-2 and TRBJ1-4): EAGVAQSPRYKIIEKRQSVAFWCNPISGHATLYWYQQILGQGPKLLIQFQNNGVVDDSQLPKDRFSAERLKGVDSTLKIQPAKLEDSAVYLCASSLGQLNEKLFFGSGTQLSVL.

This clonotype was seen a handful of times. This chain joins TRBV4-3 and TRBJ2-1; D is unclear. CDR1 LGHNA and CDR2 YSLEER come from the germline V gene. The CDR3 runs 16 residues. V lost 1 base and J lost 7, with 17 bases in between. CDR3 in amino acids: CASSQATAYWGNEQFF. The DNA of the CDR3 is TGCGCCAGCAGCCAAGCTACCGCATATTGGGGAAATGAGCAGTTCTTC.

This clonotype was counted a few times. This chain links TRBV20-1 with TRBJ1-2, with 7 bases that match TRBD1. The CDR3 totals 12 residues. Germline-derived CDR1 and CDR2 are DFQATT and SNEGSKA (reference sequence). V was pared by 0 bases and J by 6 bases, with 1 base of the junction left unmatched. The CDR3 coding sequence is TGCAGTGCTAGAGATCAGGGGGATGGCTACACCTTC. It is translated as CSARDQGDGYTF.

This clonotype was recorded a few times. The rearrangement joins TRBV5-6 to TRBJ2-5; D possibly corresponds to TRBD1 (6 bases). Germline CDR1 and CDR2: SGHDT and YYEEEE. With 5 bases removed from V and 3 bases from J, the gap between germline ends came to 17 bases. The CDR3 extends over 15 amino acids. This CDR3 is CASSSLRGLKETQYF. Here the CDR3 DNA reads TGTGCCAGCAGTTCACTCAGGGGATTAAAAGAGACCCAGTACTTC.

The V call is TRBV19, the J call TRBJ1-1, with D perhaps matching TRBD1 (5 bases). Germline CDR1 LNHDA, CDR2 SQIVND (reference sequence). Trimming pared 7 bases from V and 5 bases from J, leaving 23 bases between. This CDR3 has 16 residues. The CDR3 coding sequence is TGTGCCAGTAACGGGGACGCGGGAAAGGTGTCGACTGAAGCTTTCTTT. Translating gives CASNGDAGKVSTEAFF.

This clonotype appeared many times. The CDR3 DNA reads TGCGCCAGCAGCCTGGGACTAGCGGGGGCGCTGAATGAGCAGTTCTTC. Its protein is CASSLGLAGALNEQFF. This chain joins TRBV5-1 and TRBJ2-1, with 14 positions matching TRBD2. CDR3 length: 16 amino acids. CDR1 is SGHRS and CDR2 is YFSETQ in the germline V gene. Trimming cost V 4 bases and J 7 bases; bases outside gene matches: 7.

The chain uses TRBV23-1 and TRBJ1-6; TRBD1 matches 7 bases. TRBV23-1 is reported as an ORF; its role is uncertain. The CDR3 totals 15 residues. The V segment lost 2 bases and the J segment 12 bases; nucleotides outside the gene matches: 10. The CDR3 loop is CASSQPRTGVRPLHF. CDR3 nucleotides: TGCGCCAGCAGTCAACCCCGGACAGGCGTAAGACCCCTCCACTTT.